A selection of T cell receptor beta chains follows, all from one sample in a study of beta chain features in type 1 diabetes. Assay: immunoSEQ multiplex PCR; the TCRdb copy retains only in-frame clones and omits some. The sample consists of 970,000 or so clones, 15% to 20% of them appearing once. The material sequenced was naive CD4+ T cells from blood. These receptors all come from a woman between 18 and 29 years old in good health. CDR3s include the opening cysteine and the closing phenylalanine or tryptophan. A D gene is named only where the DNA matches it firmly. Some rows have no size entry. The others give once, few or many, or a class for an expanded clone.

TGTGCCAGCAGCCAGAACACTGAAGCTTTCTTT	CASSQNTEAFF	TRBV5-6	.	.	TRBJ1-1
TGTGCCAGCAGCCAATCGGGACTAGCGGGATACAATGAGCAGTTCTTC	CASSQSGLAGYNEQFF	TRBV9	few	TRBD2	TRBJ2-1
TGTGCCAGCAGCTTAGCGGGGGCCTACGAGCAGTACTTC	CASSLAGAYEQYF	TRBV7-9	.	.	TRBJ2-7
TGTGCCAGCAGCTCGTACGCTATCCTAGCGGCCACTAGCACAGATACGCAGTATTTT	CASSSYAILAATSTDTQYF	TRBV7-2	few	TRBD2	TRBJ2-3
TGTGCCAGCCGATCGTGGGGGAGAGCTAACTATGGCTACACCTTC	CASRSWGRANYGYTF	TRBV5-6	.	.	TRBJ1-2
TGTGCCAGCAGTGCGGGACAGTCGTACAATGAGCAGTTCTTC	CASSAGQSYNEQFF	TRBV6-1	few	TRBD1	TRBJ2-1
TGTGCCACCAGCCGCCCCTACCAGGGAGTCGGTGGCTACACCTTC	CATSRPYQGVGGYTF	TRBV15	few	.	TRBJ1-2
TGTGCCAGCAGCGTAGCAGGGGGCTCAGCCGGGGAGCTGTTTTTT	CASSVAGGSAGELFF	TRBV9	.	TRBD1	TRBJ2-2
TGTGCCAGCAGCTTACCCGGGAGGCCGCAATACTTC	CASSLPGRPQYF	TRBV6-5	.	TRBD2	TRBJ2-5
TGTGCCAGCAGTTCGACCGGGGAGCTGTTTTTT	CASSSTGELFF	TRBV27	.	.	TRBJ2-2
TGTGCCAGCAAGGGGCTTAGGAATGAGCAGTTCTTC	CASKGLRNEQFF	TRBV28	many	.	TRBJ2-1
TGTGCCATCATGGGACAGAACTATGGCTACACCTTC	CAIMGQNYGYTF	TRBV10-3	few	TRBD1	TRBJ1-2
TGTGCCAGCAGCTTACGCTATTCCATCAATGAGCAGTTCTTC	CASSLRYSINEQFF	TRBV11-1	few	.	TRBJ2-1
TGTGCCAGCAGCCGGGGACAGGCGACGAACTACGAGCAGTACTTC	CASSRGQATNYEQYF	TRBV9	.	TRBD1	TRBJ2-7
TGTGCCAGCAGCGTAGGGCAGTTGTCGTTTTTCCCCTACAATGAGCAGTTCTTC	CASSVGQLSFFPYNEQFF	TRBV9	.	.	TRBJ2-1
TGTGCCAGCGGTATCCAACTCCGACCCGGGGAGCAGTACTTC	CASGIQLRPGEQYF	TRBV28	few	.	TRBJ2-7
TGCGCCAGCAGTCTCCATAGCGGTGCACAAGAGACCCAGTACTTC	CASSLHSGAQETQYF	TRBV10-2	few	.	TRBJ2-5
TGCGCCAGCAGCTTGAACGGGGGACAGAGGTTCTCTGGGGCCAACGTCCTGACTTTC	CASSLNGGQRFSGANVLTF	TRBV5-1	few	.	TRBJ2-6
TGTGCCATCACCAGGACAGGGGTGGACACTGAAGCTTTCTTT	CAITRTGVDTEAFF	TRBV10-3	.	TRBD1	TRBJ1-1
TGTGCCAGCAGTTACTCTTCTAGCGGCTCCTACGAGCAGTACTTC	CASSYSSSGSYEQYF	TRBV6-5	few	TRBD2	TRBJ2-7
TGTGCCAGCAGCGCGAGTGGGGATACGCAGTATTTT	CASSASGDTQYF	TRBV9	few	.	TRBJ2-3
TGCGCCAGCAGTGGGGGGAACTCTGGGGCCAACGTCCTGACTTTC	CASSGGNSGANVLTF	TRBV10-1	few	.	TRBJ2-6
TGCAGCGTCGAGGACCTCCCGGGGACTAGTGTCTACGAGCAGTACTTC	CSVEDLPGTSVYEQYF	TRBV29-1	.	TRBD2	TRBJ2-7
TGTGCCAGCAGCCAAGGGGGCTCAATTGGCGGCTACACCTTC	CASSQGGSIGGYTF	TRBV14	few	.	TRBJ1-2
TGTGCCACCAGCAGAGCCCCCCCTAGCAATGAGCAGTTCTTC	CATSRAPPSNEQFF	TRBV15	.	.	TRBJ2-1
TGTGCCAGCAGTTCCCCCTCCGGGACAGGGGGTCGGCAGCCCCAGCATTTT	CASSSPSGTGGRQPQHF	TRBV28	.	TRBD1	TRBJ1-5
TGTGCCAGCAATGAGAGGGCTCAGCAATCTGCTGGCTACACCTTC	CASNERAQQSAGYTF	TRBV6-1	.	.	TRBJ1-2
TGTGCCAGCAGCCAGACAGGGGGTACCTACGAGCAGTACTTC	CASSQTGGTYEQYF	TRBV5-4	few	TRBD1	TRBJ2-7
TGTGCCATCAGAGCTAGCGGGGGTGGGGAGACCCAGTACTTC	CAIRASGGGETQYF	TRBV10-3	.	TRBD2	TRBJ2-5
TGTGCCAGCTCACCTGGTTACTCAGGGTCGGGGACCTATGGCTACACCTTC	CASSPGYSGSGTYGYTF	TRBV18	.	.	TRBJ1-2
TGCGCCAGCACTGGGGCCTTGTGGGAGCAGTACTTC	CASTGALWEQYF	TRBV23-1	many	.	TRBJ2-7
TGTGCCAGCAGTGCAGGGTCCCCCCGCCAAAACATTCAGTACTTC	CASSAGSPRQNIQYF	TRBV27	once	.	TRBJ2-4
TGTGCCAGCAGTGACCCCAATGGGGCAGAGCTAGAGCAGCCCCAGCATTTT	CASSDPNGAELEQPQHF	TRBV25-1	few	.	TRBJ1-5
TGTGCCAGCAGTTACACGGGTTTCAATGAGCAGTTCTTC	CASSYTGFNEQFF	TRBV6-5	few	.	TRBJ2-1
TGTGCCAGCTCGGTGAGGAGAAGCAATGAGCAGTTCTTC	CASSVRRSNEQFF	TRBV27	.	.	TRBJ2-1
TGTGCCAGCAGCCAGGGGGGAATCTCACAAGAGACCCAGTACTTC	CASSQGGISQETQYF	TRBV9	few	.	TRBJ2-5
TGTGCCAGCAGGGACACTGGGGCCAACGTCCTGACTTTC	CASRDTGANVLTF	TRBV28	.	.	TRBJ2-6
TGTGCCAGCAGTTACGACAGTGTTTACAATGAGCAGTTCTTC	CASSYDSVYNEQFF	TRBV2	.	.	TRBJ2-1
TGTGCCAGCAGCTTAGTTTCTAGCGTGGTCTACGAGCAGTACTTC	CASSLVSSVVYEQYF	TRBV7-2	few	.	TRBJ2-7
TGTGCCCGAAAACTAGCGGGAGGTACCAGCTCCTACAATGAGCAGTTCTTC	CARKLAGGTSSYNEQFF	TRBV5-6	.	TRBD2	TRBJ2-1
TGTGCCAGCAGCTTAGCGGCTGGCGGATACACTGAAGCTTTCTTT	CASSLAAGGYTEAFF	TRBV7-2	few	.	TRBJ1-1
TGTGCCAGCTCACCACTGAAGACAGGGGCAGCTTTCTTT	CASSPLKTGAAFF	TRBV18	few	TRBD1	TRBJ1-1
TGCAGCGTTGAAGAGGACAGGGCGGGCACTGAAGCTTTCTTT	CSVEEDRAGTEAFF	TRBV29-1	.	TRBD1	TRBJ1-1
TGTGCCACAGGGGGTCTAGCGGTCTCCTACAATGAGCAGTTCTTC	CATGGLAVSYNEQFF	TRBV10-3	few	.	TRBJ2-1
TGTGCCAGTAGTGCGACAGGGTGGTACGGCAATCAGCCCCAGCATTTT	CASSATGWYGNQPQHF	TRBV19	.	TRBD1	TRBJ1-5
TGTGCCACCAGCAGAGAGTTGACTAGCGGGAACAATGAGCAGTTCTTC	CATSRELTSGNNEQFF	TRBV15	few	TRBD2	TRBJ2-1
TGTGCCAGCAGGGAAGGCGAGCAGTACTTC	CASREGEQYF	TRBV6-6	few	.	TRBJ2-7
TGCGCCAGCAGCCAAGGTGGGACAGGTCGCACAGATACGCAGTATTTT	CASSQGGTGRTDTQYF	TRBV4-1	.	TRBD1	TRBJ2-3
TGTGCCAGCAGTTTTGAGGGGGCCTACCAGCCCCAGCATTTT	CASSFEGAYQPQHF	TRBV28	.	TRBD1	TRBJ1-5
TGCAGCGTCCAAGCTACTGGACAGGCCGTCTATGGCTACACCTTC	CSVQATGQAVYGYTF	TRBV29-1	few	TRBD1	TRBJ1-2
TGTGCCAGTAGTTTTCTCCGAGATACGCAGTATTTT	CASSFLRDTQYF	TRBV19	.	.	TRBJ2-3
TGTGCGAGCAGGGGTCGGGTTTATAGAGAGACCCAGTACTTC	CASRGRVYRETQYF	TRBV28	.	.	TRBJ2-5